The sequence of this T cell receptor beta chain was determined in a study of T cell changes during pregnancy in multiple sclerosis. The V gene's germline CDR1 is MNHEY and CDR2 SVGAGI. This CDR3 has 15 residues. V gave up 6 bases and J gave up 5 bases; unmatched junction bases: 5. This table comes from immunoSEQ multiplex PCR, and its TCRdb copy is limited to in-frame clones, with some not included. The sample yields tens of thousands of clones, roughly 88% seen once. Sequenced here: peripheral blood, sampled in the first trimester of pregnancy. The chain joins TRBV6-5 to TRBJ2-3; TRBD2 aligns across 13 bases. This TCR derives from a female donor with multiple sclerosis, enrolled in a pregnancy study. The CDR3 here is CASSRLAGGIDTQYF. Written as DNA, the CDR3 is TGTGCCAGCAGCAGACTAGCGGGAGGTATAGATACGCAGTATTTT.